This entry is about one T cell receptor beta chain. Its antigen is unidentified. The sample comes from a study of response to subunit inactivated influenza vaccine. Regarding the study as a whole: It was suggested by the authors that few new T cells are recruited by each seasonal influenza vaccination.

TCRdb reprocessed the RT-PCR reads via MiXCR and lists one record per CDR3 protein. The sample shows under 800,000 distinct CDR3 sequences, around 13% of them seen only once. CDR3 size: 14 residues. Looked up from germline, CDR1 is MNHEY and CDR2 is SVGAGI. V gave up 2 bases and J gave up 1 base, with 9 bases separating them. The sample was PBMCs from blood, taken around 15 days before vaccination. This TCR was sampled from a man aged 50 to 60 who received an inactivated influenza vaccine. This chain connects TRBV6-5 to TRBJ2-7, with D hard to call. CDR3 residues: CASSYDVASYEQYF. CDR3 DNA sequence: TGTGCCAGCAGTTACGATGTCGCATCCTACGAGCAGTACTTC.